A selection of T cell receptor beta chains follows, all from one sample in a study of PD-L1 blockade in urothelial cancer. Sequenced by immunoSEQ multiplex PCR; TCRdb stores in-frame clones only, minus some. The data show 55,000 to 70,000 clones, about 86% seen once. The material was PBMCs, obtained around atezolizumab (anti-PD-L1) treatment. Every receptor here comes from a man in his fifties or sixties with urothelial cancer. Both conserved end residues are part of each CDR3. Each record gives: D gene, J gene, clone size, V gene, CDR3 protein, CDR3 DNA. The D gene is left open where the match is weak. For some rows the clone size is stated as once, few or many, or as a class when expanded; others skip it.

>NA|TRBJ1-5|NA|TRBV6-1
CASSDIGAPGRGQPQHF
TGTGCCAGCAGTGATATAGGGGCCCCGGGAAGGGGGCAGCCCCAGCATTTT
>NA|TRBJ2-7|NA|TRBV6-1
CASSEGSGFARRGEQYF
TGTGCCAGCAGTGAAGGGTCAGGGTTCGCCCGAAGGGGTGAGCAGTACTTC
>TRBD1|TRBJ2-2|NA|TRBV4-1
CASSRMGQGGTGELFF
TGCGCCAGCAGCCGCATGGGACAGGGAGGCACCGGGGAGCTGTTTTTT
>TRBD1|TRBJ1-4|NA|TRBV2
CASGLQGTNEKLFF
TGTGCCAGCGGTTTACAGGGGACTAATGAAAAACTGTTTTTT
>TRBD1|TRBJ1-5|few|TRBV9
CASNRGGQGDQPQHF
TGTGCCAGCAACCGGGGGGGACAGGGGGACCAGCCCCAGCATTTT
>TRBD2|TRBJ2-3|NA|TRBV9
CASSVAPGLTTQYF
TGTGCCAGCAGCGTAGCACCGGGACTAACTACGCAGTATTTT
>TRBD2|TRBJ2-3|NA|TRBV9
CASSAHSGSSEGDTQYF
TGTGCCAGCAGCGCACATAGCGGGAGTTCCGAGGGCGATACGCAGTATTTT
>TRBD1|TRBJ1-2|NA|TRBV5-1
CASSLGGQRDNYGYTF
TGCGCCAGCAGCTTGGGGGGACAGAGAGATAACTATGGCTACACCTTC
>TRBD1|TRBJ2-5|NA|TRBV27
CASGRDRGSFRQETQYF
TGTGCCAGCGGCCGGGACAGGGGGTCCTTCCGCCAAGAGACCCAGTACTTC
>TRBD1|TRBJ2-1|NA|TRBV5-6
CASSQDRGEVYNEQFF
TGTGCCAGCAGCCAGGACAGGGGGGAGGTCTACAATGAGCAGTTCTTC
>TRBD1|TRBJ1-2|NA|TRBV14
CASSQIQGLGYTF
TGTGCCAGCAGCCAGATACAGGGGCTTGGCTACACCTTC
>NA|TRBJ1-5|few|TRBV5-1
CASSLGQGQPQHF
TGCGCCAGCAGTTTAGGTCAGGGTCAGCCCCAGCATTTT
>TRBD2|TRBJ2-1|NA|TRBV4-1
CASSQLSGIRYNEQFF
TGCGCCAGCAGCCAGTTAAGCGGGATAAGGTACAATGAGCAGTTCTTC
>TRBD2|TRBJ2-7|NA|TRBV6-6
CASSYRGERHEQYF
TGTGCCAGCAGTTATCGGGGGGAAAGGCACGAGCAGTACTTC
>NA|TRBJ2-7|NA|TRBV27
CASSLRVGAGAPYEQYF
TGTGCCAGCAGTTTACGGGTTGGGGCAGGGGCCCCGTACGAGCAGTACTTC
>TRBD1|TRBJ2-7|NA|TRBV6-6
CASSPSGTGVYEQYF
TGTGCCAGCAGCCCCTCCGGGACAGGGGTCTACGAGCAGTACTTC
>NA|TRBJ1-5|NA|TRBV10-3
CAISAGVPGNQPQHF
TGTGCCATCAGTGCTGGAGTCCCTGGCAATCAGCCCCAGCATTTT
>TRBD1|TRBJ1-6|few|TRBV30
CAWTFGQGGSPLHF
TGTGCCTGGACCTTTGGACAGGGGGGTTCACCCCTCCACTTT
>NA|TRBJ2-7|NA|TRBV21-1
CASSKALMSDINEQYF
TGTGCCAGCAGCAAAGCCCTGATGTCTGACATCAACGAGCAGTACTTC
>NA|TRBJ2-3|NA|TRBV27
CASSLFLLNREPTDTQYF
TGTGCCAGCAGTTTATTCCTACTAAACAGGGAGCCCACAGATACGCAGTATTTT